Shown below are 29 T cell receptor beta chains from a single sample sequenced in a study of CD8 T cells in Susac syndrome. Random-hexamer reverse transcription was applied to roughly 0.5 to 1 ug RNA. TCRdb analysed the immunoSEQ multiplex PCR reads with MiXCR anew, one entry per CDR3 protein. The data contain some 120,000 distinct CDR3 sequences, 90% to 95% of them singletons. The sequenced material came from CD4+ T cells from PBMCs. The receptors were sampled from a human donor in good health.

This chain links TRBV30 with TRBJ1-5; no clear D. The CDR3 has 14 amino acids. Germline V CDR1 and CDR2: GTSNPN, SVGIG (reference sequence). Trimming removed 1 base from V and 4 bases from J, with 11 bases in between. The CDR3 sequence: CAWSGVNGNQPQHF. DNA of the CDR3: TGTGCCTGGAGTGGGGTCAACGGAAATCAGCCCCAGCATTTT.

The V gene is TRBV7-2, the J gene TRBJ2-7; D remains unclear. This CDR3 contains 14 residues. Germline lookup yields CDR1 SGHTA and CDR2 FQGNSA. The ends were cut back, 1 base at V and 0 bases at J, with 7 bases in the middle. DNA of the CDR3: TGTGCCAGCAGCTTAGACAGTAGCTCCTACGAGCAGTACTTC. This encodes CASSLDSSSYEQYF.

The rearrangement uses TRBV24-1 and TRBJ2-5; 10 nucleotides align to TRBD2. In germline, CDR1 is KGHDR, CDR2 SFDVKD. The junction had 0 bases not matched to a gene; V was cut back by 0 bases and J by 0 bases. This CDR3 region has 16 residues. The CDR3 region has the DNA TGTGCCACCAGTGATTTGACTAGCGGGAACCAAGAGACCCAGTACTTC. It is translated as CATSDLTSGNQETQYF.

This chain links TRBV18 with TRBJ2-1, with 9 bases fitting TRBD2. The CDR3 sequence is 16 residues long. CDR1 and CDR2 from the germline V gene are KGHSH and LQKENI. Germline trimming cut 4 bases from V and 8 bases from J; bases unmatched to any gene: 12. This CDR3 is CASSQPSGTGMDEQFF. The CDR3 DNA follows: TGTGCCAGCTCACAACCTAGCGGGACGGGGATGGATGAGCAGTTCTTC.

The V gene is TRBV28, the J gene TRBJ2-7; perhaps TRBD2 as D (6 bases). CDR1 is MDHEN, CDR2 SYDVKM, per germline. Trimming removed 5 bases from V and 1 base from J, with 18 bases in between. The CDR3 covers 16 residues. The CDR3 DNA is TGTGCCAGCAGTCAACGCGGGGCTCCTCGTTCCTACGAGCAGTACTTC. Amino acids: CASSQRGAPRSYEQYF. Full variable domain (rest looked up from reference TRBV28 and TRBJ2-7): DVKVTQSSRYLVKRTGEKVFLECVQDMDHENMFWYRQDPGLGLRLIYFSYDVKMKEKGDIPEGYSVSREKKERFSLILESASTNQTSMYLCASSQRGAPRSYEQYFGPGTRLTVT.

The genes are TRBV5-1 and TRBJ2-7; 11 nucleotides align to TRBD2. Trimming took 1 base from V and 6 from J; bases not matched to a gene: 9. The CDR3 has 16 amino acids. In germline, CDR1 is SGHRS, CDR2 YFSETQ. The CDR3 spells CASSLPRTSGSTEQYF. In DNA form, the CDR3 reads TGCGCCAGCAGCTTGCCGCGAACTAGCGGGAGTACCGAGCAGTACTTC.

The genes are TRBV7-9 and TRBJ1-5; a weak D match, TRBD1 (5 bases). CDR1 is SEHNR, CDR2 FQNEAQ, per germline (reference sequence). The CDR3 extends over 14 amino acids. Trimming took off 2 bases at V and 4 bases at J, with 9 bases between the two ends. The DNA for the CDR3 is TGTGCCAGCAGCTTACAGGGACGTAATCAGCCCCAGCATTTT. This gives the protein CASSLQGRNQPQHF.

The genes are TRBV7-2 and TRBJ2-1; no clear D gene. Trimming pared 5 bases from V and 8 bases from J, leaving 7 bases between. CDR3 length: 11 amino acids. Germline assignment: CDR1 SGHTA and CDR2 FQGNSA. The DNA for the CDR3 is TGTGCCAGCAGCATAGTGGATGAGCAGTTCTTC. Protein product: CASSIVDEQFF. Using reference TRBV7-2 and TRBJ2-1 for the parts outside the CDR3, the full variable domain is GAGVSQSPSNKVTEKGKDVELRCDPISGHTALYWYRQSLGQGLEFLIYFQGNSAPDKSGLPSDRFSAERTGGSVSTLTIQRTQQEDSAVYLCASSIVDEQFFGPGTRLTVL.

The rearrangement links TRBV12-3 or TRBV12-4 to TRBJ2-7; D call uncertain. The CDR3 contains 11 residues. V shed 1 base and J shed 8 bases, with 6 bases lying between them. CDR3 sequence reads: CASSLVWQQYF. CDR3 in DNA: TGTGCCAGCAGTTTAGTTTGGCAGCAGTACTTC.

The table lists this clonotype with a count of one. The J gene is TRBJ2-1, the V gene TRBV10-3; 9 bases align to TRBD1. Germline V gives CDR1 ENHRY, CDR2 SYGVKD. The CDR3 extends over 16 amino acids. V shed 4 bases, J shed 0 bases, and the junction held 4 bases outside the gene matches. CDR3 coding DNA: TGTGCCATCAGTGGGGGACAGGGCAGCTCCTACAATGAGCAGTTCTTC. Translating gives CAISGGQGSSYNEQFF.

The gene calls are TRBV29-1 and TRBJ1-2; D is unresolved. The germline V gene has CDR1 SQVTM and CDR2 ANQGSEA. CDR3 length: 13 residues. Trimming shortened V by 6 bases and J by 2 bases, and 13 bases separated the two germline ends. The CDR3 region is CSVGVRLNYGYTF. CDR3 nucleotide sequence: TGCAGCGTGGGAGTCAGGTTAAACTATGGCTACACCTTC.

This chain connects TRBV29-1 to TRBJ2-7; TRBD1 aligns across 8 bases. The V gene end was trimmed by 3 bases and the J gene end by 6 bases; junction bases not matched to a gene: 7. Germline V gives CDR1 SQVTM, CDR2 ANQGSEA. The length of the CDR3 is 13 residues. CDR3 region: CSVEQGAVSEQYF. The CDR3 DNA sequence: TGCAGCGTTGAGCAGGGGGCTGTTAGCGAGCAGTACTTC.

The CDR3 reads CASSQDLRVWYGYTF. The CDR3 DNA reads TGTGCCAGCAGCCAAGATCTAAGGGTCTGGTATGGCTACACCTTC. This chain joins TRBV3-1 and TRBJ1-2; D is unclear. The ends were cut back, 0 bases at V and 5 bases at J, with 13 bases in the middle. Looked up from germline, CDR1 is LGHDT and CDR2 is YNNKEL (reference sequence). The CDR3 runs to 15 residues. The full variable domain, completed using reference TRBV3-1 and TRBJ1-2, is DTAVSQTPKYLVTQMGNDKSIKCEQNLGHDTMYWYKQDSKKFLKIMFSYNNKELIINETVPNRFSPKSPDKAHLNLHINSLELGDSAVYFCASSQDLRVWYGYTFGSGTRLTVV.

This clonotype appeared a single time. V and J are TRBV29-1 and TRBJ1-1; 7 positions agree with TRBD1. The CDR3 totals 14 residues. Looked up from germline, CDR1 is SQVTM and CDR2 is ANQGSEA. The V and J ends lost 6 bases and 1 base, in that order; junction bases with no gene match: 8. The chain's CDR3 is CSVVTTGKNTEAFF. In DNA, the CDR3 is TGCAGCGTCGTTACGACAGGGAAGAACACTGAAGCTTTCTTT.

This chain links TRBV7-9 with TRBJ2-5; D is perhaps TRBD2 (5 bases). This CDR3 spans 17 amino acids. V lost 0 bases, J lost 4 bases, and 18 bases lay in between. Germline assignment: CDR1 SEHNR and CDR2 FQNEAQ (reference sequence). The CDR3 sequence: CASSLARAVKMGETQYF. CDR3 DNA sequence: TGTGCCAGCAGCTTAGCGAGAGCGGTTAAAATGGGAGAGACCCAGTACTTC.

The rearrangement links TRBV7-9 to TRBJ1-1; D is undetermined. The CDR3 is 12 amino acids. The germline V and J ends were trimmed by 8 bases and 0 bases, with 7 bases remaining between them. Germline V lookup: CDR1 SEHNR, CDR2 FQNEAQ (reference sequence). CDR3 sequence (DNA): TGTGCCAGCGAGAGGATGAACACTGAAGCTTTCTTT. It is translated as CASERMNTEAFF. Variable domain in full (rest from reference TRBV7-9 and TRBJ1-1): DTGVSQNPRHKITKRGQNVTFRCDPISEHNRLYWYRQTLGQGPEFLTYFQNEAQLEKSRLLSDRFSAERPKGSFSTLEIQRTEQGDSAMYLCASERMNTEAFFGQGTRLTVV.

The chain employs TRBV7-9 and TRBJ1-2, with D perhaps matching TRBD1 (6 bases). The CDR3 covers 15 residues. CDR1 and CDR2 (germline): SEHNR, FQNEAQ (reference sequence). The V end lost 5 bases, the J end lost 5 bases, and 18 bases lay between the germline ends. DNA for the CDR3: TGTGCCAGCAGCCCCGGCCAGGGGTTTGGGTATGGCTACACCTTC. Its translation: CASSPGQGFGYGYTF.

The V and J genes are TRBV12-3 or TRBV12-4 and TRBJ2-2; no clear D. V lost 8 bases, J lost 1 base, and 8 bases lay in between. The CDR3 runs 13 residues. The CDR3 DNA is TGTGCCAGCTCAAGAGTGAACACCGGGGAGCTGTTTTTT. Its translation is CASSRVNTGELFF.

The chain is built from TRBV28 and TRBJ1-1; maybe TRBD1 (5 bases). V was pared by 5 bases and J by 7 bases, with 17 bases between. Germline CDR1 is MDHEN and CDR2 is SYDVKM. This CDR3 contains 14 residues. CDR3 in amino acids: CASSADTGEFEAFF. The CDR3 region has the DNA TGTGCCAGCAGTGCCGACACAGGAGAGTTTGAAGCTTTCTTT.

The chain employs TRBV7-9 and TRBJ1-2, with 9 bases aligning to TRBD1. Germline V CDR1 and CDR2: SEHNR, FQNEAQ (reference sequence). Germline trimming cut 4 bases from V and 6 bases from J; bases unmatched to any gene: 6. This CDR3 spans 14 amino acids. The CDR3: CASSSTGGADGYTF. The CDR3 DNA reads as TGTGCCAGCAGCTCTACAGGGGGCGCGGATGGCTACACCTTC.

The table lists this clonotype with a count of one. The CDR3 sequence: CASTWASTDTQYF. The CDR3, as DNA: TGTGCCAGCACCTGGGCTAGCACAGATACGCAGTATTTT. The chain links TRBV7-2 to TRBJ2-3; D remains unclear. Trimming cost V 7 bases and J 0 bases, with 8 bases left between them. Per germline, CDR1 SGHTA and CDR2 FQGNSA. The length of the CDR3 is 13 residues. Based on the CDR3 plus reference TRBV7-2 and TRBJ2-3, the full variable domain is GAGVSQSPSNKVTEKGKDVELRCDPISGHTALYWYRQSLGQGLEFLIYFQGNSAPDKSGLPSDRFSAERTGGSVSTLTIQRTQQEDSAVYLCASTWASTDTQYFGPGTRLTVL.

The chain joins TRBV7-9 to TRBJ2-7; possibly TRBD1 for D (5 bases). Trimming stripped 3 bases from V and 7 bases from J, with 19 bases between. Germline CDR1 SEHNR, CDR2 FQNEAQ (reference sequence). The CDR3 covers 15 residues. CDR3 protein: CASSFESGIAGEQYF. CDR3 nucleotide sequence: TGTGCCAGCAGCTTCGAATCAGGGATCGCTGGGGAGCAGTACTTC.

The rearrangement links TRBV19 to TRBJ1-1; D remains unclear. V was clipped by 9 bases and J by 1 base, with 15 bases between them. The CDR3 covers 14 residues. Germline CDR1 reads LNHDA; CDR2 reads SQIVND (reference sequence). The CDR3 coding sequence is TGTGCCAGCCGAGGCTGGGCGGGGAACACTGAAGCTTTCTTT. Its protein product is CASRGWAGNTEAFF. Filled out from reference TRBV19 and TRBJ1-1, the complete variable domain reads DGGITQSPKYLFRKEGQNVTLSCEQNLNHDAMYWYRQDPGQGLRLIYYSQIVNDFQKGDIAEGYSVSREKKESFPLTVTSAQKNPTAFYLCASRGWAGNTEAFFGQGTRLTVV.

The chain uses TRBV10-3 and TRBJ2-5; D is undetermined. The CDR3 has 12 amino acids. The germline V and J ends were trimmed by 0 bases and 5 bases, with 4 bases remaining between them. Germline CDR1 and CDR2: ENHRY and SYGVKD. CDR3 sequence reads: CAISESGETQYF. CDR3 DNA sequence: TGTGCCATCAGTGAGTCGGGGGAGACCCAGTACTTC.

The chain employs TRBV7-6 and TRBJ2-3; possible D gene TRBD2, 5 bases. CDR1 SGHVS and CDR2 FNYEAQ come from the germline V gene. V lost 5 bases and J 1 base, leaving 13 bases between the germline ends. This CDR3 comprises 15 residues. This chain's CDR3 is CASSALVARTDTQYF. The CDR3 DNA is TGTGCCAGCAGCGCACTAGTCGCGCGCACAGATACGCAGTATTTT.

This rearrangement joins TRBV20-1 to TRBJ2-7, with TRBD2 matching over 11 bases. CDR3 length equals 15 residues. In germline, CDR1 is DFQATT, CDR2 SNEGSKA (reference sequence). Losses at the gene ends were 5 bases for V and 3 bases for J; bases not matched to a gene: 9. CDR3 DNA sequence: TGCAGTGCTCGCCGGACTAGCGGGTCCCTCTACGAGCAGTACTTC. It codes for CSARRTSGSLYEQYF.

The CDR3 spells CASSKELANYEQYF. The CDR3 region has the DNA TGTGCCAGCAGCAAAGAACTAGCTAACTACGAGCAGTACTTC. This chain connects TRBV7-2 to TRBJ2-7; D is possibly TRBD2 (6 bases). CDR1 and CDR2 (germline): SGHTA, FQGNSA. This CDR3 contains 14 residues. Trimming shortened V by 5 bases and J by 3 bases, and 14 bases separated the two germline ends.

This clonotype was seen only once. CDR3 loop: CATSDLPGTKNTGELFF. CDR3 DNA sequence: TGTGCCACCAGTGATCTGCCCGGGACAAAAAACACCGGGGAGCTGTTTTTT. The rearrangement links TRBV24-1 to TRBJ2-2; maybe TRBD1 (6 bases). With 3 bases removed from V and 2 bases from J, the gap between germline ends came to 15 bases. The CDR3 covers 17 residues. The V gene's germline CDR1 is KGHDR and CDR2 SFDVKD.

The CDR3 DNA follows: TGCAGTGCTAGACCGGGACAGGACTCCTACGAGCAGTACTTC. Translated, it gives CSARPGQDSYEQYF. The chain recombines TRBV20-1 with TRBJ2-7; 8 nucleotides line up with TRBD1. Unmatched junction bases numbered 3, after V lost 2 bases and J lost 0 bases. Germline CDR1 reads DFQATT; CDR2 reads SNEGSKA (reference sequence). The CDR3 covers 14 residues.